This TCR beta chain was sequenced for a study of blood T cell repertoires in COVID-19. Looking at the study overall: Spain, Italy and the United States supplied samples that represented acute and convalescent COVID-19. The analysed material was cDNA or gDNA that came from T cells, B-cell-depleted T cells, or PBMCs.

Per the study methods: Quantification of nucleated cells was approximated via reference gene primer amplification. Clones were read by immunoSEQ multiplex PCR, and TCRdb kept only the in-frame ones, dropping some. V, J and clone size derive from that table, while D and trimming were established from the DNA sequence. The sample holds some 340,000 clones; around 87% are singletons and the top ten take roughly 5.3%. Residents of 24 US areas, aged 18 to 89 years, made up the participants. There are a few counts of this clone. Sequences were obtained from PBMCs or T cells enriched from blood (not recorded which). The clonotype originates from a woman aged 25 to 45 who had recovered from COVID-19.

The CDR3 DNA sequence: TGCGCCAGCAGCACCCACGGGGTTGGGAGCAATCAGCCCCAGCATTTT. Translated, it gives CASSTHGVGSNQPQHF. V gene TRBV5-1 combines with J gene TRBJ1-5; no clear D. Trimming stripped 4 bases from V and 1 base from J, with 15 bases between. Germline loops: CDR1 SGHRS, CDR2 YFSETQ. This CDR3 contains 16 residues.